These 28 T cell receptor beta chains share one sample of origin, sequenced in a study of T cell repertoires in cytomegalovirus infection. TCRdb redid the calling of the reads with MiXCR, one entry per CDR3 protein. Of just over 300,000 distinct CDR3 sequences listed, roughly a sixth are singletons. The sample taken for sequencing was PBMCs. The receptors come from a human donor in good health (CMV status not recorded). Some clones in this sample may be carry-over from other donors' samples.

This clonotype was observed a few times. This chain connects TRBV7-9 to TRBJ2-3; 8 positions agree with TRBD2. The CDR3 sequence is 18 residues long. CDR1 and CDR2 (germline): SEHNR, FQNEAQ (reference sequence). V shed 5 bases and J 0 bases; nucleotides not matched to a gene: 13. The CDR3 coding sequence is TGTGCCAGCAGCCCGATGTCGGGGGGGAGGGACAGCACAGATACGCAGTATTTT. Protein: CASSPMSGGRDSTDTQYF.

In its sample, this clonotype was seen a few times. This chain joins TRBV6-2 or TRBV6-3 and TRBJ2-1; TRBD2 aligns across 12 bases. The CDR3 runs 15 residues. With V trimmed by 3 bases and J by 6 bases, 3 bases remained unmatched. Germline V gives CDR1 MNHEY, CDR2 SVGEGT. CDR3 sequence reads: CASSYGTSGSNEQFF. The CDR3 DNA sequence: TGTGCCAGCAGTTATGGGACTAGCGGGTCCAATGAGCAGTTCTTC.

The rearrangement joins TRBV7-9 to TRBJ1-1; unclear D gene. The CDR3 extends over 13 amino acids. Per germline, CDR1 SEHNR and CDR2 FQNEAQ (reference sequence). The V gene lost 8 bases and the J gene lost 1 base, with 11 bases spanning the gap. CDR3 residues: CASLLQENTEAFF. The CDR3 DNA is TGTGCCAGCCTATTACAAGAGAACACTGAAGCTTTCTTT.

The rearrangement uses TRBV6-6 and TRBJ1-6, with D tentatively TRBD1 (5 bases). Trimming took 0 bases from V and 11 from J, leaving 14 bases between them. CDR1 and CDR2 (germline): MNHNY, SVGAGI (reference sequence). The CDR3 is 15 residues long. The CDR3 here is CASSYSRLGLAPLHF. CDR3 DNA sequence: TGTGCCAGCAGTTACTCGAGACTGGGGCTTGCACCCCTCCACTTT.

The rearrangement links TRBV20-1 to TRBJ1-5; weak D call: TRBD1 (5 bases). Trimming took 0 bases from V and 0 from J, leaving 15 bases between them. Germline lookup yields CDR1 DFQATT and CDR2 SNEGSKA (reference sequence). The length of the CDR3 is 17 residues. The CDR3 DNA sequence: TGCAGTGCTAGAGATCCCCACGGGGGGGATAGCAATCAGCCCCAGCATTTT. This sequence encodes CSARDPHGGDSNQPQHF.

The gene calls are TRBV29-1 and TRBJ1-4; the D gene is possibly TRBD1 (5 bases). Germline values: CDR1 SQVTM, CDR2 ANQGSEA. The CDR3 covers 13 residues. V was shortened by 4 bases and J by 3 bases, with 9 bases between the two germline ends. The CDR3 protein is CSVGGRSNEKLFF. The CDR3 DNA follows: TGCAGCGTTGGGGGACGGTCTAATGAAAAACTGTTTTTT.

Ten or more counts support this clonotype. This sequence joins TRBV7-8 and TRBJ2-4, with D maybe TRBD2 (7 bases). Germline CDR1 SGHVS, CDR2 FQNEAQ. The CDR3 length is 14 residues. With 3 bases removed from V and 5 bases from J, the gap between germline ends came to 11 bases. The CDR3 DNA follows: TGTGCCAGCAGCTTCTTCGGGGGGCAAAACATTCAGTACTTC. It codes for CASSFFGGQNIQYF. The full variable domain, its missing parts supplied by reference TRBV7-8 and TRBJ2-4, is GAGVSQSPRYKVAKRGQDVALRCDPISGHVSLFWYQQALGQGPEFLTYFQNEAQLDKSGLPSDRFFAERPEGSVSTLKIQRTQQEDSAVYLCASSFFGGQNIQYFGAGTRLSVL.

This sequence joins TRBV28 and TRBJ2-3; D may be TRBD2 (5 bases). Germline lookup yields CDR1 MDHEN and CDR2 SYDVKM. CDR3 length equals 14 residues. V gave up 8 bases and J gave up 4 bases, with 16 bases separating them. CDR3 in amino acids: CASGGKHSPDTQYF. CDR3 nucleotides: TGTGCCAGCGGAGGCAAGCACTCACCAGATACGCAGTATTTT.

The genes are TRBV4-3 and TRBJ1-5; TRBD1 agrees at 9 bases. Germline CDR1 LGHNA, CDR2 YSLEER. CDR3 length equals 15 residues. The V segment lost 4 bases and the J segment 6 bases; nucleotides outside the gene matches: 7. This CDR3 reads CASSPGTGSPQPQHF. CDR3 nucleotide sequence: TGCGCCAGCAGCCCCGGGACAGGGTCCCCTCAGCCCCAGCATTTT.

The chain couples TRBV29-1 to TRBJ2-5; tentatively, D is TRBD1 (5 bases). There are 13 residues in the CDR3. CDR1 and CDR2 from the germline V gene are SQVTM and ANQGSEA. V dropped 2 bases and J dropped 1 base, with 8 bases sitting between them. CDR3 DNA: TGCAGCGTTGAACGACAGATCCAAGAGACCCAGTACTTC. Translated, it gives CSVERQIQETQYF.

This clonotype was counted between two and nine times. DNA for the CDR3: TGTGCCAGCAGCCCCACGGGGGCGAGTACTGAAGCTTTCTTT. Protein: CASSPTGASTEAFF. This sequence joins TRBV4-2 and TRBJ1-1, with D possibly being TRBD1 (6 bases). In germline, CDR1 is LGHNA, CDR2 YNFKEQ. Trimming left V 4 bases short and J 5 bases short, with 14 bases between. The CDR3 has 14 residues.

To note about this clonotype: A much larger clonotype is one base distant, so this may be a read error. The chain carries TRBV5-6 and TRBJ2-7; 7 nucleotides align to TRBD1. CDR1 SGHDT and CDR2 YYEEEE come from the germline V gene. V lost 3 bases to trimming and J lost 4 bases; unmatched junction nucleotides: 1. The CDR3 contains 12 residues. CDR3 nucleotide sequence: TGTGCCAGCAGCTGGGACAGATACGAGCAGTACTTC. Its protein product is CASSWDRYEQYF.

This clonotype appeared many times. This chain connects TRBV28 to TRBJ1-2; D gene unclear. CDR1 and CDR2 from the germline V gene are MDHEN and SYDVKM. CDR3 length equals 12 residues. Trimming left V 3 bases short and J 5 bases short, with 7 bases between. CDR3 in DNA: TGTGCCAGCAGTTTCCGGGATTATGGCTACACCTTC. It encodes CASSFRDYGYTF.

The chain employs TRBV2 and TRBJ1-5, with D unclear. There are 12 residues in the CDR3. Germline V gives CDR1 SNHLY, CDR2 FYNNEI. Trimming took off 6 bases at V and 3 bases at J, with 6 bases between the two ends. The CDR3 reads CASSGDNQPQHF. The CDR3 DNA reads TGTGCCAGCAGCGGGGACAATCAGCCCCAGCATTTT.

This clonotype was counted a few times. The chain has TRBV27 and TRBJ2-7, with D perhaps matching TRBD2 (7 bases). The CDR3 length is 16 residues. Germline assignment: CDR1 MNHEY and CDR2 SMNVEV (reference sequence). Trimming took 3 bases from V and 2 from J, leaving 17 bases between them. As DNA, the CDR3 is TGTGCCAGCAGTTTGGGGGGGCTCAGCGGGGCCTACGAGCAGTACTTC. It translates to CASSLGGLSGAYEQYF.

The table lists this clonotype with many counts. CDR3 residues: CSASPRANVLTF. The CDR3 DNA reads as TGCAGTGCCAGTCCGAGGGCCAACGTCCTGACTTTC. The genes are TRBV20-1 and TRBJ2-6; no definite D call. The V end was cut by 6 bases, the J end by 5 bases, with 8 bases between. Germline loops: CDR1 DFQATT, CDR2 SNEGSKA (reference sequence). The CDR3 has 12 residues.

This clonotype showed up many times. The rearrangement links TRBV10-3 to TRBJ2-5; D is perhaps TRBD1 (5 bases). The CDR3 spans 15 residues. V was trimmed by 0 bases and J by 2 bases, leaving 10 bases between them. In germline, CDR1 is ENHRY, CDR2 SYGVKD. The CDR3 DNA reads TGTGCCATCAGTGAGTCGACAGCAATACAAGAGACCCAGTACTTC. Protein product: CAISESTAIQETQYF.

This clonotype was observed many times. The chain's CDR3 is CASSLGPDPSTDTQYF. CDR3 sequence (DNA): TGTGCCAGCAGCTTAGGGCCTGACCCTAGCACAGATACGCAGTATTTT. The V and J genes are TRBV7-2 and TRBJ2-3; no definite D call. V lost 1 base to trimming and J lost 0 bases, with 11 bases between them. CDR3 length: 16 residues. The V gene's germline CDR1 is SGHTA and CDR2 FQGNSA.

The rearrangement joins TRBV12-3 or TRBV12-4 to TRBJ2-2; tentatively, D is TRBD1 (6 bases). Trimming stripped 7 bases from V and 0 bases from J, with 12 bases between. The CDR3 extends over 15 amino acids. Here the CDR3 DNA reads TGTGCCAGCACCCAGGGGAATACGAACACCGGGGAGCTGTTTTTT. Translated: CASTQGNTNTGELFF.

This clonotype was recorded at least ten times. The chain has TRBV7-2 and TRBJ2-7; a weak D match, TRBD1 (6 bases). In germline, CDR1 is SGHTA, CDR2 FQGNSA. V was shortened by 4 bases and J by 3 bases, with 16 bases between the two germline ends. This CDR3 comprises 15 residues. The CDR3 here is CASSSTGAPIYEQYF. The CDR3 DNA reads TGTGCCAGCAGCTCGACAGGCGCCCCCATCTACGAGCAGTACTTC.

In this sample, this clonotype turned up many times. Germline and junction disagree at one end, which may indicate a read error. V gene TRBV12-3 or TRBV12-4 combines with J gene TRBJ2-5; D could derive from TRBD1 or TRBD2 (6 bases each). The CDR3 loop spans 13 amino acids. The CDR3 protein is CASSLGGSETQYF. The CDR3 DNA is TGTGCCAGCAGCTTAGGGGGGTCAGAGACCCAGTACTTC.

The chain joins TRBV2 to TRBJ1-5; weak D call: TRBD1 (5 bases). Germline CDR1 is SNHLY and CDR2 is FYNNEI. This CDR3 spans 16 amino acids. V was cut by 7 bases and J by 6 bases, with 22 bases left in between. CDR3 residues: CASTREEQGLGQPQHF. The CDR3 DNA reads TGTGCCAGCACCAGAGAAGAGCAGGGTTTGGGTCAGCCCCAGCATTTT.

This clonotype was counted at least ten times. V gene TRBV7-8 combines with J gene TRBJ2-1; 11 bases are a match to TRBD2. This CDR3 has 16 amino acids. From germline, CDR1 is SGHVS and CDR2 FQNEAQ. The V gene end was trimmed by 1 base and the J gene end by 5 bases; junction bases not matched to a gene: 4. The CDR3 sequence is CASSLETSGGHNEQFF. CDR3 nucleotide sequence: TGTGCCAGCAGCTTAGAAACTAGCGGGGGCCACAATGAGCAGTTCTTC.

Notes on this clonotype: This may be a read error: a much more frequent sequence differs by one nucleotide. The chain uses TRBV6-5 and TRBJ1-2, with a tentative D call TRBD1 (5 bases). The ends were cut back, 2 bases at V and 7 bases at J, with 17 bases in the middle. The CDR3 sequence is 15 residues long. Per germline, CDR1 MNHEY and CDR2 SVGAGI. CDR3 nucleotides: TGTGCCAGCAGTTACCCCCCGGGGCAGGAGGCTGGCTACACCTTC. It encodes CASSYPPGQEAGYTF.

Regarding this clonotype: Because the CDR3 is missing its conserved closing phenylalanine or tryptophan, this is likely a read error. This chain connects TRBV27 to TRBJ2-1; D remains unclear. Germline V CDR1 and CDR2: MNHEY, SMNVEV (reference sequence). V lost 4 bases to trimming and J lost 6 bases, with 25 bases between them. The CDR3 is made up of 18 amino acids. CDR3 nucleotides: TGTGCCAGCAGTTCTCTTGGACGGCTATATGAAGTGTTCAATGAGCAGTTCGTC. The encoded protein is CASSSLGRLYEVFNEQFV.

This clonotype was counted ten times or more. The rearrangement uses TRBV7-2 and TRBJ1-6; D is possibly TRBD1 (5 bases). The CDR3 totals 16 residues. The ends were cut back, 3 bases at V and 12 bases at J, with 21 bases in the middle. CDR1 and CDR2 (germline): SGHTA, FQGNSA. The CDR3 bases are TGTGCCAGCAGCTTGGACCCTTCGGGGCTATGGGAACCCCTCCACTTT. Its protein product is CASSLDPSGLWEPLHF.

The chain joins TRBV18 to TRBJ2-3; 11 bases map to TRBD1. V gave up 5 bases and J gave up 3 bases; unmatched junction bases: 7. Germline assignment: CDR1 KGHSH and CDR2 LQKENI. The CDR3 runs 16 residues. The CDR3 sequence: CASSRMDRGLTDTQYF. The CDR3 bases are TGTGCCAGCTCAAGAATGGACAGGGGGCTTACAGATACGCAGTATTTT.

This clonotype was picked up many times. The CDR3 sequence: CASSLAGQGNSPLHF. DNA for the CDR3: TGTGCCAGCAGCTTAGCCGGACAGGGAAATTCACCCCTCCACTTT. The chain recombines TRBV7-6 with TRBJ1-6; 8 positions match TRBD1. Germline V gene lookup returns CDR1 SGHVS and CDR2 FNYEAQ. The CDR3 extends over 15 amino acids. The V gene end was trimmed by 0 bases and the J gene end by 7 bases; junction bases not matched to a gene: 2.